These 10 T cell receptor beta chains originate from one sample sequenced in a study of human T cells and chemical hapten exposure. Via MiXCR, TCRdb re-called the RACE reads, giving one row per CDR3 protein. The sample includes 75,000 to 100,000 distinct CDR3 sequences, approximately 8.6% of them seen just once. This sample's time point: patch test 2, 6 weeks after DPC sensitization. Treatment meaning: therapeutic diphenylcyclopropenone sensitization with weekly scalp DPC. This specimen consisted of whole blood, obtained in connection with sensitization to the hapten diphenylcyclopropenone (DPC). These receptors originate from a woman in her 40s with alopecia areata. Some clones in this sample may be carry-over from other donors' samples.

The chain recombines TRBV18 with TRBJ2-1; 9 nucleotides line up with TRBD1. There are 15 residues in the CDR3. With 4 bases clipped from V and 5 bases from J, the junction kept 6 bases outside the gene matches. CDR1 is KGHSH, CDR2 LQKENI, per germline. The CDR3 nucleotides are TGTGCCAGCTCACAAGGACAGGGGCCGAACAATGAGCAGTTCTTC. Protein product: CASSQGQGPNNEQFF.

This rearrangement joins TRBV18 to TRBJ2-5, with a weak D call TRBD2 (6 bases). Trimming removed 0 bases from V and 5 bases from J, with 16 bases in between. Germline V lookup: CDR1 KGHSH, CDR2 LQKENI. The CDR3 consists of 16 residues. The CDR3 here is CASSPPTFGGIETQYF. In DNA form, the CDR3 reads TGTGCCAGCTCACCACCCACTTTTGGCGGGATCGAGACCCAGTACTTC. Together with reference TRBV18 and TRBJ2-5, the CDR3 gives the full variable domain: NAGVMQNPRHLVRRRGQEARLRCSPMKGHSHVYWYRQLPEEGLKFMVYLQKENIIDESGMPKERFSAEFPKEGPSILRIQQVVRGDSAAYFCASSPPTFGGIETQYFGPGTRLLVL.

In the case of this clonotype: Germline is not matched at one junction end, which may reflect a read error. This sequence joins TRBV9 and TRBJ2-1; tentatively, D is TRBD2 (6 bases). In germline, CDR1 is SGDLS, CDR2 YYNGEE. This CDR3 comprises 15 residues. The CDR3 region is CASSVAGGLYKEQFF. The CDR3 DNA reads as TGTGCCAGCAGCGTAGCCGGGGGACTCTACAAAGAGCAGTTCTTC.

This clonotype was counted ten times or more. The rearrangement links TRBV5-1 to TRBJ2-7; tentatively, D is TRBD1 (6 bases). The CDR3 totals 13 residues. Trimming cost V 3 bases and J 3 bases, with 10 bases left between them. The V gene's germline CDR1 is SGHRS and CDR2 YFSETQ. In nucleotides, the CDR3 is TGCGCCAGCAGCTCTGGACAGTTCTACGAGCAGTACTTC. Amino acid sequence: CASSSGQFYEQYF. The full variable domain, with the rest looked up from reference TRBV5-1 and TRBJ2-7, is KAGVTQTPRYLIKTRGQQVTLSCSPISGHRSVSWYQQTPGQGLQFLFEYFSETQRNKGNFPGRFSGRQFSNSRSEMNVSTLELGDSALYLCASSSGQFYEQYFGPGTRLTVT.

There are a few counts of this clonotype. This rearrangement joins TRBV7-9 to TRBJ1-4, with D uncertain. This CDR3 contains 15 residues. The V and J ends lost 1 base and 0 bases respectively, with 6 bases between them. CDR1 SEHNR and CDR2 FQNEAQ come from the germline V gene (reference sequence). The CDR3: CASSLEGTTNEKLFF. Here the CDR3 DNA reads TGTGCCAGCAGCTTAGAGGGCACAACTAATGAAAAACTGTTTTTT.

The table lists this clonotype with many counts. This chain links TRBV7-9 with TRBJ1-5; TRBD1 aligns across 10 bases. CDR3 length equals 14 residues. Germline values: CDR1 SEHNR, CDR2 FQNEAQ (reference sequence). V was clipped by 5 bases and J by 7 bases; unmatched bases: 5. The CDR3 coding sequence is TGTGCCAGCAGCATGACAGGGGGCGGGCAGCCCCAGCATTTT. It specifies CASSMTGGGQPQHF.

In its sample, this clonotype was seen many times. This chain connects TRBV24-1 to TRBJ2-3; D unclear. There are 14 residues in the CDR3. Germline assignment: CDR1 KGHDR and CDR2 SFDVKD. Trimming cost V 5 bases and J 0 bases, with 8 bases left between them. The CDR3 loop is CATSVAASTDTQYF. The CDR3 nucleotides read TGTGCCACCAGTGTCGCGGCTAGCACAGATACGCAGTATTTT.

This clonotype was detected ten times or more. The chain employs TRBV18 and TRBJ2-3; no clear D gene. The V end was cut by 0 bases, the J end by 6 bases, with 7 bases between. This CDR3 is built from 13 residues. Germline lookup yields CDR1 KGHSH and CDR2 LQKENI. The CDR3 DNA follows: TGTGCCAGCTCACCACCGGGTCAGGATACGCAGTATTTT. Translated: CASSPPGQDTQYF.

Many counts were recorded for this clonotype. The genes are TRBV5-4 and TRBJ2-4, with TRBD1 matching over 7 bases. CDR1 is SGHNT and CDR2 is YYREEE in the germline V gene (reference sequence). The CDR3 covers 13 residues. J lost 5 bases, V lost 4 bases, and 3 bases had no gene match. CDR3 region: CASSPGTENIQYF. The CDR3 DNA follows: TGTGCCAGCAGCCCGGGGACAGAAAACATTCAGTACTTC.

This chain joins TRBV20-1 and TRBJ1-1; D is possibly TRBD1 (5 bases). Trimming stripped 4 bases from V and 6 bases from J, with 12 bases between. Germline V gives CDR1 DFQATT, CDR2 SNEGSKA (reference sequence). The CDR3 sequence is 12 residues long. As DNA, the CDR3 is TGCAGTGCTATCCCAGGGTTCGCTGAAGCTTTCTTT. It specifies CSAIPGFAEAFF.